Shown below are 29 T cell receptor beta chains from a single sample sequenced in a study of T cell responses to AZD1222 COVID-19 vaccine. TCRdb's copy holds only in-frame clones and misses some; the assay was immunoSEQ multiplex PCR. This table has tens of thousands of clones, more than 75% appearing once. Here the sequenced sample was peripheral blood, taken on day 0 of AZD1222 vaccination. Receptors originate from an adult in good health.

The genes are TRBV12-3 or TRBV12-4 and TRBJ1-5; D not resolved. The V and J ends lost 6 bases and 5 bases respectively, with 5 bases between them. The CDR3 contains 11 residues. The CDR3 DNA sequence: TGTGCCAGCAGCGCTGATCAGCCCCAGCATTTT. Residues: CASSADQPQHF.

The rearrangement uses TRBV4-1 and TRBJ1-5; 8 bases match TRBD1. The junction had 4 bases not matched to a gene; V was cut back by 4 bases and J by 5 bases. The CDR3 is 14 amino acids. CDR1 is MGHRA, CDR2 YSYEKL, per germline. CDR3 amino acids: CASSPQGADQPQHF. The DNA for the CDR3 is TGCGCCAGCAGCCCTCAGGGGGCTGATCAGCCCCAGCATTTT.

The table lists this clone with a count of one. The CDR3 reads CASSSTGEKLFF. The CDR3 region has the DNA TGTGCCAGCAGTTCCACAGGGGAAAAACTGTTTTTT. This chain links TRBV12-3 or TRBV12-4 with TRBJ1-4; D perhaps matches TRBD1 (6 bases). Deletions cut 4 bases from V and 8 bases from J, with 8 bases between. This CDR3 comprises 12 residues.

V usage is TRBV9 and J usage is TRBJ1-1, with D hard to call. Germline CDR1 reads SGDLS; CDR2 reads YYNGEE. The CDR3 is 14 amino acids. Trimming removed 4 bases at V and 8 bases at J, with 18 bases between. This CDR3 is CASSPDVRAAEAFF. In DNA, the CDR3 is TGTGCCAGCAGCCCTGATGTCCGGGCTGCGGAAGCTTTCTTT.

The rearrangement links TRBV12-5 to TRBJ2-7, with a weak D call TRBD2 (5 bases). The germline CDR1 and CDR2 sequences are LGHNT and FRNRAP. The ends were cut back, 6 bases at V and 1 base at J, with 13 bases in the middle. The CDR3 has 14 residues. CDR3 protein: CASGAGVSSYEQYF. CDR3 sequence (DNA): TGTGCTAGTGGGGCGGGTGTGTCGTCCTACGAGCAGTACTTC.

This clone was seen only once. In DNA form, the CDR3 reads TGTGCCAGCAGCTTGAGAGGGGGCGCAGTGCCAGATACGCAGTATTTT. As protein: CASSLRGGAVPDTQYF. The genes are TRBV5-4 and TRBJ2-3, with 7 bases aligning to TRBD1. Germline V lookup: CDR1 SGHNT, CDR2 YYREEE (reference sequence). J lost 4 bases, V lost 1 base, and 9 bases had no gene match. The CDR3 length is 16 residues.

The chain employs TRBV10-3 and TRBJ2-7, with D tentatively TRBD1 (5 bases). CDR1 ENHRY and CDR2 SYGVKD come from the germline V gene. Trimming took 3 bases from V and 3 from J, leaving 18 bases between them. The CDR3 sequence is 16 residues long. CDR3 in DNA: TGTGCCATCAGTGAAAGGGGCAGGGTGATGTACTACGAGCAGTACTTC. It specifies CAISERGRVMYYEQYF.

The rearrangement uses TRBV5-1 and TRBJ1-4; maybe TRBD1 (5 bases). Trimming stripped 7 bases from V and 3 bases from J, with 16 bases between. Germline loops: CDR1 SGHRS, CDR2 YFSETQ. The CDR3 sequence is 15 residues long. CDR3 loop: CASRVPGGPNEKLFF. Here the CDR3 DNA reads TGCGCCAGCCGCGTCCCCGGGGGACCTAATGAAAAACTGTTTTTT. The variable domain in full, completed from reference TRBV5-1 and TRBJ1-4, reads KAGVTQTPRYLIKTRGQQVTLSCSPISGHRSVSWYQQTPGQGLQFLFEYFSETQRNKGNFPGRFSGRQFSNSRSEMNVSTLELGDSALYLCASRVPGGPNEKLFFGSGTQLSVL.

The rearrangement joins TRBV5-5 to TRBJ2-2; D remains ambiguous. The V end was cut by 0 bases, the J end by 0 bases, with 9 bases between. The germline gives CDR1 SGHKS, CDR2 YYEKEE (reference sequence). The CDR3 totals 16 residues. The CDR3 reads CASSLAAAPNTGELFF. The CDR3 coding sequence is TGTGCCAGCAGCTTGGCCGCGGCCCCGAACACCGGGGAGCTGTTTTTT.

The chain carries TRBV27 and TRBJ1-1; no clear D gene. Germline V gene data show CDR1 as MNHEY and CDR2 as SMNVEV (reference sequence). The CDR3 sequence is 15 residues long. Trimming removed 4 bases from V and 5 bases from J, with 17 bases in between. This CDR3 is CASSSARGGNTEAFF. CDR3 in DNA: TGTGCCAGCAGTTCAGCCCGGGGTGGGAATACTGAAGCTTTCTTT.

The chain carries TRBV11-2 and TRBJ1-5; tentatively, D is TRBD1 (5 bases). V was pared by 0 bases and J by 11 bases, with 17 bases between. The length of the CDR3 is 15 residues. Germline CDR1 reads SGHAT; CDR2 reads FQNNGV. CDR3 amino acids: CASSLEGTPGEAQHF. The CDR3 region has the DNA TGTGCCAGCAGCTTAGAGGGGACGCCGGGGGAAGCCCAGCATTTT.

The chain recombines TRBV7-3 with TRBJ1-1, with D perhaps matching TRBD1 (6 bases). This CDR3 region has 13 residues. V dropped 5 bases and J dropped 10 bases, with 17 bases sitting between them. CDR1 is SGHTA and CDR2 is FQGTGA in the germline V gene. DNA for the CDR3: TGTGCCAGCAGCCCCGCGGGGGGCTTGCGAGCTTTCTTT. This gives the protein CASSPAGGLRAFF.

The chain carries TRBV7-6 and TRBJ2-1; the D gene is possibly TRBD1 (6 bases). The germline V and J ends were trimmed by 5 bases and 6 bases, with 14 bases remaining between them. The CDR3 extends over 14 amino acids. Germline CDR1 is SGHVS and CDR2 is FNYEAQ. Here the CDR3 reads CASSQGIAGNEQFF. As DNA, the CDR3 is TGTGCCAGCAGCCAGGGGATTGCGGGCAATGAGCAGTTCTTC. Full variable domain (outside the CDR3, taken from reference TRBV7-6 and TRBJ2-1): GAGVSQSPRYKVTKRGQDVALRCDPISGHVSLYWYRQALGQGPEFLTYFNYEAQQDKSGLPNDRFSAERPEGSISTLTIQRTEQRDSAMYRCASSQGIAGNEQFFGPGTRLTVL.

The sample holds a few counts of this clone. The chain links TRBV30 to TRBJ2-1; 10 positions agree with TRBD2. V shed 5 bases, J shed 0 bases, and the junction held 1 base outside the gene matches. This CDR3 has 14 amino acids. The germline V gene encodes CDR1 GTSNPN and CDR2 SVGIG (reference sequence). The CDR3 protein is CAWASGGSYNEQFF. The CDR3 DNA is TGTGCCTGGGCTAGCGGGGGCTCCTACAATGAGCAGTTCTTC.

This clone was counted a single time. The genes are TRBV12-3 or TRBV12-4 and TRBJ1-1; D might be TRBD1 (6 bases). V was shortened by 5 bases and J by 8 bases, with 9 bases between the two germline ends. The CDR3 has 11 residues. The CDR3 DNA follows: TGTGCCAGCAGTGTCGACAGGGAAGCTTTCTTT. It encodes CASSVDREAFF.

This clone was found once. The chain links TRBV7-3 to TRBJ2-1; tentatively, D is TRBD1 or TRBD2 (7 bases each). Per the germline V gene, CDR1 is SGHTA and CDR2 is FQGTGA. Trimming took 1 base from V and 8 from J, leaving 18 bases between them. The CDR3 totals 16 residues. The CDR3 coding sequence is TGTGCCAGCAGCTTAAATCAGGGGGGGCTGAGCGATGAGCAGTTCTTC. Protein product: CASSLNQGGLSDEQFF. Using reference TRBV7-3 and TRBJ2-1 for the parts outside the CDR3, the full variable domain is GAGVSQTPSNKVTEKGKYVELRCDPISGHTALYWYRQSLGQGPEFLIYFQGTGAADDSGLPNDRFFAVRPEGSVSTLKIQRTERGDSAVYLCASSLNQGGLSDEQFFGPGTRLTVL.

This rearrangement joins TRBV11-3 to TRBJ2-3; TRBD2 matches at 9 bases. V trimming: 3 bases; J trimming: 3 bases; junction bases outside the gene matches: 7. The CDR3 spans 16 residues. The germline gives CDR1 SGHNT, CDR2 YENEEA. CDR3 bases: TGTGCCAGCAGCTTCTTTTTGGCGGGAGGGACAGATACGCAGTATTTT. This encodes CASSFFLAGGTDTQYF.

The chain recombines TRBV7-3 with TRBJ1-1; TRBD1 agrees at 8 bases. The CDR3 is 14 residues long. Per the germline V gene, CDR1 is SGHTA and CDR2 is FQGTGA. V shed 5 bases and J 1 base; nucleotides not matched to a gene: 3. The CDR3 loop is CASSTGQGNTEAFF. CDR3 nucleotide sequence: TGTGCCAGCAGCACCGGACAGGGGAACACTGAAGCTTTCTTT.

This clone was seen just once. The gene calls are TRBV6-2 or TRBV6-3 and TRBJ2-7, with a weak D call TRBD1 (6 bases). CDR3 length: 14 amino acids. CDR1 MNHEY and CDR2 SVGEGT come from the germline V gene. Trimming pared 0 bases from V and 6 bases from J, leaving 12 bases between. The CDR3 DNA sequence: TGTGCCAGCAGTTACTCGCTCAGGGGCGGCGAGCAGTACTTC. Residues: CASSYSLRGGEQYF.

This clone is a singleton in its sample. The chain recombines TRBV5-1 with TRBJ1-6, with D uncertain. Germline loops: CDR1 SGHRS, CDR2 YFSETQ. V was shortened by 0 bases and J by 9 bases, with 7 bases between the two germline ends. The CDR3 totals 13 residues. CDR3 in amino acids: CASSLEGSSPLHF. CDR3 nucleotide sequence: TGCGCCAGCAGCTTGGAGGGCAGTTCACCCCTCCACTTT.

The chain recombines TRBV7-3 with TRBJ1-1; D is perhaps TRBD1 (5 bases). This CDR3 region has 13 residues. V was shortened by 4 bases and J by 1 base, with 7 bases between the two germline ends. Germline V CDR1 and CDR2: SGHTA, FQGTGA. The CDR3 reads CASSYTGNTEAFF. CDR3 bases: TGTGCCAGCAGCTATACAGGGAACACTGAAGCTTTCTTT. Full variable domain (outside the CDR3, taken from reference TRBV7-3 and TRBJ1-1): GAGVSQTPSNKVTEKGKYVELRCDPISGHTALYWYRQSLGQGPEFLIYFQGTGAADDSGLPNDRFFAVRPEGSVSTLKIQRTERGDSAVYLCASSYTGNTEAFFGQGTRLTVV.

The chain uses TRBV7-3 and TRBJ1-6, with D hard to call. The CDR3 extends over 13 amino acids. V was cut by 3 bases and J by 7 bases, with 7 bases left in between. CDR1 is SGHTA, CDR2 FQGTGA, per germline. In DNA form, the CDR3 reads TGTGCCAGCAGCTTGGCGGGAAATTCACCCCTCCACTTT. This sequence encodes CASSLAGNSPLHF.

The chain is built from TRBV5-1 and TRBJ1-5; D unclear. Germline CDR1 reads SGHRS; CDR2 reads YFSETQ. V was cut by 0 bases and J by 1 base, with 8 bases left in between. CDR3 length: 15 residues. The DNA of the CDR3 is TGCGCCAGCAGCTTGGACGGATACAGCAATCAGCCCCAGCATTTT. This gives the protein CASSLDGYSNQPQHF.

The CDR3 loop reads CATSDSTGTSDTGELFF. The CDR3 nucleotides are TGTGCCACCAGTGATTCTACCGGGACTAGCGACACCGGGGAGCTGTTTTTT. This rearrangement joins TRBV24-1 to TRBJ2-2; 10 nucleotides agree with TRBD2. Germline CDR1 and CDR2: KGHDR and SFDVKD. The CDR3 extends over 17 amino acids. V dropped 2 bases and J dropped 3; count of bases not matched to a gene: 5.

CDR3 sequence: CASSQVPGAGTEAFF. The CDR3, as DNA: TGTGCCAGCAGCCAAGTCCCAGGGGCTGGCACTGAAGCTTTCTTT. This chain connects TRBV3-1 (or the pseudogene TRBV3-2) to TRBJ1-1, with D tentatively TRBD1 (6 bases). The length of the CDR3 is 15 residues. The germline CDR1 and CDR2 sequences are LGHDT and YNNKEL (reference sequence). V was shortened by 1 base and J by 4 bases, with 13 bases between the two germline ends.

A few counts support this clone. The chain carries TRBV5-1 and TRBJ2-2, with 9 bases fitting TRBD1. The CDR3 totals 14 residues. The germline gives CDR1 SGHRS, CDR2 YFSETQ. The V segment lost 4 bases and the J segment 7 bases; nucleotides outside the gene matches: 5. Here the CDR3 reads CASSIGTGYGELFF. The CDR3 nucleotides are TGCGCCAGCAGCATCGGGACAGGGTACGGGGAGCTGTTTTTT.

In this sample, this clone turned up a few times. In the same sample, other DNA sequences code for this CDR3. The V and J genes are TRBV18 and TRBJ1-2; D call uncertain. The CDR3 loop spans 13 amino acids. Germline-derived CDR1 and CDR2 are KGHSH and LQKENI. Between the trimmed V and J ends, which lost 3 bases and 2 bases, there was a span of 7 bases. CDR3 residues: CASSPDGNYGYTF. CDR3 DNA sequence: TGTGCCAGCTCACCGGACGGAAACTATGGCTACACCTTC.

About this clone: The junction differs from germline at one of its ends, possibly a read error. The chain uses TRBV5-1 and TRBJ2-7; D assignment may be TRBD1 or TRBD2 (5 bases each). Germline CDR1 and CDR2: SGHRS and YFSETQ. This CDR3 is 14 amino acids long. CDR3 nucleotides: TGCGCCAGCAACTTGGGTGGGGACCTTTACGAGCAGTACTTC. Translating it yields CASNLGGDLYEQYF.

The chain has TRBV18 and TRBJ2-7, with D perhaps matching TRBD2 (5 bases). This CDR3 has 15 amino acids. Germline loops: CDR1 KGHSH, CDR2 LQKENI. Trimming removed 5 bases from V and 2 bases from J, with 16 bases in between. The CDR3 here is CASSTGNSSPYEQYF. The CDR3 bases are TGTGCCAGCTCAACCGGGAACTCCTCGCCCTACGAGCAGTACTTC.